The next 32 T cell receptor beta chains were all read from a single sample in a study of cytomegalovirus exposure and HLA in healthy donors. Primers: 60 Vbeta forward and 13 Jbeta reverse. Some clones are missing from TCRdb's copy, which holds only in-frame ones; the method was immunoSEQ multiplex PCR. The sample holds around 150,000 clones, over 70% seen once. The material sequenced was PBMCs. These receptors originate from a male donor in good health and CMV-seronegative.

This clone was seen a single time. This chain links TRBV6-1 with TRBJ2-7, with 11 bases fitting TRBD2. Germline V lookup: CDR1 MNHNS, CDR2 SASEGT. This CDR3 comprises 14 residues. Trimming took 8 bases from V and 0 from J; bases not matched to a gene: 3. The CDR3: CASETSGASYEQYF. The CDR3 bases are TGTGCCAGCGAGACTAGCGGGGCCTCCTACGAGCAGTACTTC.

The gene calls are TRBV9 and TRBJ1-1, with 8 positions matching TRBD1. CDR1 is SGDLS and CDR2 is YYNGEE in the germline V gene. The CDR3 runs 15 residues. V lost 4 bases to trimming and J lost 6 bases; unmatched junction nucleotides: 11. In nucleotides, the CDR3 is TGTGCCAGCAGCCCCTGGACAGGGACTACTTCTGAAGCTTTCTTT. Amino acids: CASSPWTGTTSEAFF.

This chain links TRBV28 with TRBJ2-7; D is perhaps TRBD1 (5 bases). V gave up 5 bases and J gave up 7 bases, with 24 bases separating them. The CDR3 length is 16 residues. The germline gives CDR1 MDHEN, CDR2 SYDVKM. The CDR3 loop reads CASSALGPGLEREQYF. In nucleotides, the CDR3 is TGTGCCAGCAGTGCCTTGGGGCCGGGTCTCGAGAGGGAGCAGTACTTC. The entire variable domain, with the rest obtained from reference TRBV28 and TRBJ2-7, is as follows: DVKVTQSSRYLVKRTGEKVFLECVQDMDHENMFWYRQDPGLGLRLIYFSYDVKMKEKGDIPEGYSVSREKKERFSLILESASTNQTSMYLCASSALGPGLEREQYFGPGTRLTVT.

The chain recombines TRBV9 with TRBJ1-2; D unclear. CDR1 and CDR2 (germline): SGDLS, YYNGEE. The CDR3 is made up of 20 amino acids. Trimming removed 3 bases from V and 0 bases from J, with 27 bases in between. CDR3 nucleotides: TGTGCCAGCAGCGGGATCCAAACTAGATGGGCCAGTGAAGCTAACTATGGCTACACCTTC. Amino acid sequence: CASSGIQTRWASEANYGYTF.

This chain links TRBV2 with TRBJ2-2, with TRBD2 as a possible D gene (6 bases). Germline CDR1 and CDR2: SNHLY and FYNNEI. V was cut by 5 bases and J by 4 bases, with 23 bases left in between. This CDR3 comprises 18 residues. The CDR3 DNA sequence: TGTGCCAGCAGTTTGGGAGGAGGAGGGGCCCGGAGCACCGGGGAGCTGTTTTTT. Amino acids: CASSLGGGGARSTGELFF.

The chain employs TRBV9 and TRBJ1-1; 10 nucleotides match TRBD1. Looked up from germline, CDR1 is SGDLS and CDR2 is YYNGEE. This CDR3 is 15 amino acids long. The V segment lost 4 bases and the J segment 5 bases; nucleotides outside the gene matches: 8. In nucleotides, the CDR3 is TGTGCCAGCAGCATCTCGACAGGGGGCAGAACTGAAGCTTTCTTT. Amino acids: CASSISTGGRTEAFF. Drawing the rest from reference TRBV9 and TRBJ1-1, the complete variable domain is DSGVTQTPKHLITATGQRVTLRCSPRSGDLSVYWYQQSLDQGLQFLIQYYNGEERAKGNILERFSAQQFPDLHSELNLSSLELGDSALYFCASSISTGGRTEAFFGQGTRLTVV.

V is TRBV6-6 and J is TRBJ2-5, with 7 bases that match TRBD2. CDR3 length equals 12 residues. V shed 10 bases and J 0 bases; nucleotides not matched to a gene: 2. Germline V CDR1 and CDR2: MNHNY, SVGAGI (reference sequence). CDR3 residues: CATRGDQETQYF. CDR3 DNA: TGTGCCACCCGGGGGGACCAAGAGACCCAGTACTTC.

The chain has TRBV5-1 and TRBJ2-7, with a possible D match to TRBD1 (5 bases). The CDR3 loop spans 15 amino acids. V lost 3 bases, J lost 3 bases, and 16 bases lay in between. Germline CDR1 is SGHRS and CDR2 is YFSETQ. The DNA for the CDR3 is TGCGCCAGCAGCTCCACCCCCCAGGGTGGCTACGAGCAGTACTTC. The encoded protein is CASSSTPQGGYEQYF.

This chain joins TRBV11-2 and TRBJ2-4; a weak D match, TRBD2 (5 bases). The germline CDR1 and CDR2 sequences are SGHAT and FQNNGV. With 4 bases removed from V and 1 base from J, the gap between germline ends came to 8 bases. The CDR3 extends over 14 amino acids. CDR3 residues: CASSWRLAKNIQYF. CDR3 sequence (DNA): TGTGCCAGCAGCTGGAGGTTGGCCAAAAACATTCAGTACTTC.

This clone was found once. Other DNA variants within this sample encode the same CDR3. The CDR3 nucleotides read TGTGCCAGCAGCGTGGGGGGACTAGCGGGACACTCCTACGAGCAGTACTTC. It translates to CASSVGGLAGHSYEQYF. V is TRBV9 and J is TRBJ2-7; 13 nucleotides line up with TRBD2. Unmatched junction bases numbered 5, after V lost 2 bases and J lost 0 bases. Germline loops: CDR1 SGDLS, CDR2 YYNGEE. CDR3 length: 17 amino acids.

The CDR3 nucleotides are TGTGCCAGCAGTTCCCCGACACGGAATTCACCCCTCCACTTT. It yields the protein CASSSPTRNSPLHF. This chain connects TRBV28 to TRBJ1-6; D uncertain. V gave up 4 bases and J gave up 7 bases, with 11 bases separating them. CDR3 size: 14 residues. Germline V gene lookup returns CDR1 MDHEN and CDR2 SYDVKM.

The rearrangement uses TRBV5-1 and TRBJ2-5, with 8 bases that match TRBD2. In germline, CDR1 is SGHRS, CDR2 YFSETQ. V shed 8 bases, J shed 4 bases, and the junction held 7 bases outside the gene matches. The CDR3 runs 13 residues. The CDR3 nucleotides read TGCGCCAGTGCCCCCAGCGGGGGAGAGACCCAGTACTTC. Amino acid sequence: CASAPSGGETQYF.

This clone was seen a handful of times. The V gene is TRBV7-3, the J gene TRBJ2-2, with D possibly being TRBD1 (7 bases). This CDR3 is 18 amino acids long. The V and J ends lost 2 bases and 8 bases respectively, with 24 bases between them. CDR1 is SGHTA and CDR2 is FQGTGA in the germline V gene. CDR3 loop: CASSLYLEGTDPLGELFF. Here the CDR3 DNA reads TGTGCCAGCAGCTTATATCTGGAGGGGACAGATCCGTTAGGGGAGCTGTTTTTT.

The rearrangement links TRBV7-9 to TRBJ2-3, with D possibly being TRBD2 (6 bases). The length of the CDR3 is 14 residues. CDR1 is SEHNR, CDR2 FQNEAQ, per germline (reference sequence). V was pared by 4 bases and J by 1 base, with 9 bases between. The CDR3 region has the DNA TGTGCCAGCAGCTCCGGGGGACGCACAGATACGCAGTATTTT. Residues: CASSSGGRTDTQYF. The whole variable domain, filled in from reference TRBV7-9 and TRBJ2-3, reads DTGVSQNPRHKITKRGQNVTFRCDPISEHNRLYWYRQTLGQGPEFLTYFQNEAQLEKSRLLSDRFSAERPKGSFSTLEIQRTEQGDSAMYLCASSSGGRTDTQYFGPGTRLTVL.

V and J are TRBV6-5 and TRBJ1-6; the match to TRBD1 covers 10 bases. Germline V lookup: CDR1 MNHEY, CDR2 SVGAGI. V lost 5 bases to trimming and J lost 10 bases; unmatched junction nucleotides: 5. This CDR3 contains 14 residues. This CDR3 is CASSRRDRGSPLHF. The CDR3 nucleotides are TGTGCCAGCAGTCGCCGGGACAGGGGCTCACCCCTCCACTTT.

The gene calls are TRBV5-1 and TRBJ1-6, with D uncertain. V was pared by 2 bases and J by 10 bases, with 13 bases between. Germline loops: CDR1 SGHRS, CDR2 YFSETQ. CDR3 size: 14 residues. CDR3 protein: CASSFGELNSPLHF. CDR3 sequence (DNA): TGCGCCAGCAGCTTCGGGGAGCTCAACTCACCCCTCCACTTT.

On this clone: A junction boundary mismatches the germline segment, possibly from a read error. The same CDR3 can be traced to other DNA sequences in this sample. CDR3 DNA: TGTGCCAGCTCACCCGCACGGGGGAGGACTGAGGCTTTCTTT. Translating gives CASSPARGRTEAFF. The genes are TRBV18 and TRBJ1-1; D is possibly TRBD1 (5 bases). CDR3 size: 14 residues. The germline CDR1 and CDR2 sequences are KGHSH and LQKENI.

This sequence joins TRBV4-3 and TRBJ2-2, with TRBD2 identical over 8 bases. The V gene end was trimmed by 1 base and the J gene end by 4 bases; junction bases not matched to a gene: 2. This CDR3 is 15 amino acids long. Germline values: CDR1 LGHNA, CDR2 YSLEER. This CDR3 is CASSQVGGGTGELFF. In nucleotides, the CDR3 is TGCGCCAGCAGCCAAGTCGGGGGGGGCACCGGGGAGCTGTTTTTT.

V and J are TRBV28 and TRBJ2-2, with 12 positions matching TRBD2. The CDR3 has 17 amino acids. Trimming at V came to 3 bases and at J to 2 bases, leaving 4 bases not matched to a gene. In germline, CDR1 is MDHEN, CDR2 SYDVKM. As DNA, the CDR3 is TGTGCCAGCAGTTTGTCTAGCGGGGGGGCAAACACCGGGGAGCTGTTTTTT. Translation gives CASSLSSGGANTGELFF.

V and J are TRBV20-1 and TRBJ1-2; D remains ambiguous. Germline V gene lookup returns CDR1 DFQATT and CDR2 SNEGSKA (reference sequence). V lost 2 bases to trimming and J lost 2 bases, with 3 bases between them. CDR3 size: 11 residues. CDR3 sequence reads: CSARQNYGYTF. CDR3 DNA sequence: TGCAGTGCTAGACAAAACTATGGCTACACCTTC.

This chain joins TRBV7-9 and TRBJ2-7; TRBD1 matches at 10 bases. This CDR3 has 14 amino acids. V lost 6 bases and J lost 3; bases outside the gene matches: 5. Germline V lookup: CDR1 SEHNR, CDR2 FQNEAQ (reference sequence). Here the CDR3 DNA reads TGTGCCAGCAGGAGAGGACAGGGGGACTACGAGCAGTACTTC. It translates to CASRRGQGDYEQYF.

The gene calls are TRBV30 and TRBJ2-1; TRBD1 aligns across 10 bases. The CDR3 length is 13 residues. The V gene's germline CDR1 is GTSNPN and CDR2 SVGIG (reference sequence). Trimming took 5 bases from V and 4 from J; bases not matched to a gene: 2. CDR3 loop: CAWRDRGYNEQFF. The CDR3 DNA reads TGTGCCTGGCGGGACAGGGGTTACAATGAGCAGTTCTTC.

The gene calls are TRBV7-2 and TRBJ1-1; a possible D gene is TRBD1 (6 bases). Trimming removed 5 bases at V and 0 bases at J, with 10 bases between. Germline CDR1 reads SGHTA; CDR2 reads FQGNSA. CDR3 length: 14 amino acids. The CDR3 reads CASSVQGMNTEAFF. The CDR3 DNA follows: TGTGCCAGCAGCGTACAGGGCATGAACACTGAAGCTTTCTTT.

V and J are TRBV6-5 and TRBJ1-1; D is perhaps TRBD1 (6 bases). V lost 5 bases, J lost 5 bases, and 15 bases lay in between. The CDR3 sequence is 14 residues long. CDR1 MNHEY and CDR2 SVGAGI come from the germline V gene. CDR3 nucleotides: TGTGCCAGCAGTCCCCCCCGGGGGGCAACTGAAGCTTTCTTT. This codes for CASSPPRGATEAFF.

This sequence joins TRBV5-8 and TRBJ1-4, with 8 positions matching TRBD1. This CDR3 has 16 residues. Germline values: CDR1 SGHTS, CDR2 YDEGEE. The junction had 3 bases not matched to a gene; V was cut back by 0 bases and J by 2 bases. The CDR3 loop reads CASSLGQGRTNEKLFF. Here the CDR3 DNA reads TGTGCCAGCAGCTTGGGACAGGGGCGGACTAATGAAAAACTGTTTTTT.

The table lists this clone with a count of one. This sequence joins TRBV5-4 and TRBJ1-2, with a tentative D call TRBD1 (5 bases). CDR3 size: 15 residues. Germline CDR1 and CDR2: SGHNT and YYREEE (reference sequence). V lost 3 bases and J 4 bases, leaving 16 bases between the germline ends. The CDR3 DNA reads TGTGCCAGCAGCTCCCGCCCGACAGAGATCTATGGCTACACCTTC. Translation gives CASSSRPTEIYGYTF.

Only one count was recorded for this clone. One end of the junction does not line up with germline, which may come from a read error. The chain recombines TRBV10-3 with TRBJ1-6; D not certain. The CDR3 has 11 residues. Per germline, CDR1 ENHRY and CDR2 SYGVKD. Here the CDR3 reads CATGGDSPLHF. The CDR3 nucleotides are TGTGCCACAGGAGGTGATTCGCCCCTCCACTTT.

The rearrangement uses TRBV13 and TRBJ1-2, with a tentative D call TRBD1 (5 bases). Germline loops: CDR1 PRHDT, CDR2 FYEKMQ (reference sequence). The length of the CDR3 is 16 residues. V gave up 3 bases and J gave up 8 bases, with 22 bases separating them. CDR3 region: CASSFTFGGLPGGYTF. The CDR3 nucleotides read TGTGCCAGCAGCTTTACTTTCGGGGGACTGCCGGGAGGCTACACCTTC.

V and J are TRBV5-1 and TRBJ1-2; 9 nucleotides match TRBD1. The CDR3 has 17 amino acids. The V gene's germline CDR1 is SGHRS and CDR2 YFSETQ. The J segment lost 4 bases and the V segment lost 0 bases, leaving 10 bases of the junction unmatched. CDR3 DNA sequence: TGCGCCAGCAGCTTGGGGACCGGGACAGGGTTTGTCTATGGCTACACCTTC. Residues: CASSLGTGTGFVYGYTF.

The rearrangement joins TRBV28 to TRBJ1-5, with D hard to call. The CDR3 is made up of 14 amino acids. Trimming removed 3 bases from V and 0 bases from J, with 6 bases in between. From germline, CDR1 is MDHEN and CDR2 SYDVKM. The CDR3 reads CASSLQASNQPQHF. The DNA of the CDR3 is TGTGCCAGCAGTTTGCAAGCTAGCAATCAGCCCCAGCATTTT. The full variable domain, with the rest looked up from reference TRBV28 and TRBJ1-5, is DVKVTQSSRYLVKRTGEKVFLECVQDMDHENMFWYRQDPGLGLRLIYFSYDVKMKEKGDIPEGYSVSREKKERFSLILESASTNQTSMYLCASSLQASNQPQHFGDGTRLSIL.

V and J are TRBV6-5 and TRBJ1-2; D is unresolved. The V end lost 2 bases, the J end lost 4 bases, and 11 bases lay between the germline ends. Germline loops: CDR1 MNHEY, CDR2 SVGAGI. The CDR3 sequence is 14 residues long. CDR3 residues: CASSYRPSRYGYTF. CDR3 sequence (DNA): TGTGCCAGCAGTTACCGCCCCTCGCGCTATGGCTACACCTTC.

The chain joins TRBV6-5 to TRBJ2-2, with TRBD2 identical over 7 bases. Trimming cost V 4 bases and J 5 bases; bases outside gene matches: 10. The length of the CDR3 is 16 residues. From germline, CDR1 is MNHEY and CDR2 SVGAGI. The CDR3 region is CASSSSASGVTGELFF. The CDR3 bases are TGTGCCAGCAGTTCCTCAGCCAGCGGGGTTACCGGGGAGCTGTTTTTT.